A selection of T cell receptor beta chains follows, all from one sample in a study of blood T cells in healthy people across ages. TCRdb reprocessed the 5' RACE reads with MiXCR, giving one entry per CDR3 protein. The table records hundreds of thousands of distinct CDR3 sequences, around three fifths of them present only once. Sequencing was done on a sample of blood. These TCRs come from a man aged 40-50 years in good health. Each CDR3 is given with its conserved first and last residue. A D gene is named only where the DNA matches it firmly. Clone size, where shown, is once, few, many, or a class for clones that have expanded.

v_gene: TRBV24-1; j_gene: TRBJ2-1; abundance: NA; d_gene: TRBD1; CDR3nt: TGTGCCACCAGTGGTAGGGGTCGGGACAGGGAAAATGAGCAGTTCTTC; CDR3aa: CATSGRGRDRENEQFF
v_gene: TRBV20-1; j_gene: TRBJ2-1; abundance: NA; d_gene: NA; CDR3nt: TGCAGTGCCCCGGGATCGGGGGCAAGGGAGCAGTTCTTC; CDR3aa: CSAPGSGAREQFF
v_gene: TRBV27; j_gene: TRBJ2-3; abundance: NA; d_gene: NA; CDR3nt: TGTGCCAGCAGTTTTGGGCAGGGCTGGGATACGCAGTATTTT; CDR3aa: CASSFGQGWDTQYF
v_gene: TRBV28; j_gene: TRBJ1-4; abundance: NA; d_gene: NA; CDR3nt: TGTGCCAGCAGTCTTTCAGGGGTGGGTGAAAAACTGTTTTTT; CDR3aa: CASSLSGVGEKLFF
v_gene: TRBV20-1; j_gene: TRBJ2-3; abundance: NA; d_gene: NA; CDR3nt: TGCAGTGCTAGAGATCTTGAGAGAGGAGGGGATACGCAGTATTTT; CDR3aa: CSARDLERGGDTQYF
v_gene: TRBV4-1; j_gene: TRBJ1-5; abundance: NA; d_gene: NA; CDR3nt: TGCGCCAGCAGCCAAGACGTAGAGGGACCAGGCAATCAGCCCCAGCATTTT; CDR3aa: CASSQDVEGPGNQPQHF
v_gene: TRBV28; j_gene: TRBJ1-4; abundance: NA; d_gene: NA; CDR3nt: TGTGCCAGCAATCCTGCAACTAATGAAAAACTGTTTTTT; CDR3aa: CASNPATNEKLFF
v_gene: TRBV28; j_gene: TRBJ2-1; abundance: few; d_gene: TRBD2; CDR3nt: TGTGCCAGCAGTTTATATCGGGGTGGCGGGAGAGTGTCCTACAATGAGCAGTTCTTC; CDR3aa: CASSLYRGGGRVSYNEQFF
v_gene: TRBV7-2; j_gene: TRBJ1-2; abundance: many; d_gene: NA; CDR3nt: TGTGCCAGCAGCCGTGGACAGACCTATGGCTACACCTTC; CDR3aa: CASSRGQTYGYTF
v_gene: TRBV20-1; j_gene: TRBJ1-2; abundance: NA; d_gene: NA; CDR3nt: TGCAGTGCTACCCTACAGGGCAAGAAGTATGGCTACACCTTC; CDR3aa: CSATLQGKKYGYTF
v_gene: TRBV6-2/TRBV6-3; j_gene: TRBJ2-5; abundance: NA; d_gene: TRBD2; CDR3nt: TGTGCCAGCAGTTACTCCGGACTAGCGGGGGGACGGAAGACCCAGTACTTC; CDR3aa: CASSYSGLAGGRKTQYF
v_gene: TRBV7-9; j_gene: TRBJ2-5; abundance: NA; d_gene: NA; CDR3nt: TGTGCCAGCAGCCCGGCCCCCGAAGCGGAGACCCAGTACTTC; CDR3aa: CASSPAPEAETQYF
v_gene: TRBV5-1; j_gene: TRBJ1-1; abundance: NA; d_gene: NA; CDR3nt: TGCGCCAGCAGCCCTGGGGCTGAAAACACTGAAGCTTTCTTT; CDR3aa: CASSPGAENTEAFF
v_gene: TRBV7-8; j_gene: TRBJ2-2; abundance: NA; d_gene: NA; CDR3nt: TGTGCCAGCAGCCGAAAAGGGGGGAACACCGGGGAGCTGTTTTTT; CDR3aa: CASSRKGGNTGELFF
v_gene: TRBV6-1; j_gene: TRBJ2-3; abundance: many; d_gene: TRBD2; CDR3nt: TGTGCCAGCAGTGAACCCAAAGCGGGGCGTATCACAGATACGCAGTATTTT; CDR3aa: CASSEPKAGRITDTQYF
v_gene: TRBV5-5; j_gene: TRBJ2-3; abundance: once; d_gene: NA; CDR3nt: TGTGCCAGCAGCGCTCCGGGACGACCGGGGTCAGATACGCAGTATTTT; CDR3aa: CASSAPGRPGSDTQYF
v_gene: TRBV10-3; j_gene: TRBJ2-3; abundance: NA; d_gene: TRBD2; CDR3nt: TGTGCCAGCCAGACTAGCGGGGGGCCCACAGATACGCAGTATTTT; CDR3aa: CASQTSGGPTDTQYF
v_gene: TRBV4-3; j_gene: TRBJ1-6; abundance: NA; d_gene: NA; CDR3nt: TGCGCCAGCAGCCCTAAGCCCACCGACGGGGCTATTCGGTATAATTCACCCCTCCACTTT; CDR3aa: CASSPKPTDGAIRYNSPLHF
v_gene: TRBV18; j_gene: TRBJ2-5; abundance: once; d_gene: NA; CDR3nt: TGTGCCAGCTCACCCATGGGGGGCAGATCGTACCAAGAGACCCAGTACTTC; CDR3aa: CASSPMGGRSYQETQYF
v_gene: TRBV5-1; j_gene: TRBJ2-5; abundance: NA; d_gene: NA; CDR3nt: TGCGCCAGCAGCCCGGGGGCGACCCAGTACTTC; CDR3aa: CASSPGATQYF
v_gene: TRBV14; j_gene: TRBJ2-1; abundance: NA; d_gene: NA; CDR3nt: TGTGCCAGCAGCCAAGATCTTTACTCCCCGGGCAATGAGCAGTTCTTC; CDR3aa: CASSQDLYSPGNEQFF
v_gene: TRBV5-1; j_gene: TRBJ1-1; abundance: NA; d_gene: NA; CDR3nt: TGCGCCAGCAGCACCGGACCCGACACTGAAGCTTTCTTT; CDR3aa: CASSTGPDTEAFF
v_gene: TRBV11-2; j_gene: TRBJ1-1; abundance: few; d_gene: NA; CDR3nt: TGTGCCAGCAGCTTCCAGGCGAACACTGAAGCTTTCTTT; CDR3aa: CASSFQANTEAFF
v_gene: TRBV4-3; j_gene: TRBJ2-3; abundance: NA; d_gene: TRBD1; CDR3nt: TGCGCCAGCAGCCAAGCGGTAACAGGGGTGTCGGATACGCAGTATTTT; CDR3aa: CASSQAVTGVSDTQYF
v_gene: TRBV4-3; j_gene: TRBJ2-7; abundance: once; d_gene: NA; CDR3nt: TGCGCCAGCAGCCAAGATCGCTGGGCCGACGAGCAGTACTTC; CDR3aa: CASSQDRWADEQYF
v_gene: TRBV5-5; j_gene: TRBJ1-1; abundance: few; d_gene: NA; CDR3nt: TGTGCCAGCAGCTTGGAGCCGAACACTGAAGCTTTCTTT; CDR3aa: CASSLEPNTEAFF
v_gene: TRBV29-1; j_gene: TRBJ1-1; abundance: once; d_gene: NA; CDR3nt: TGCAGCGTTGTAGCAGTGAACACTGAAGCTTTCTTT; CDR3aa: CSVVAVNTEAFF
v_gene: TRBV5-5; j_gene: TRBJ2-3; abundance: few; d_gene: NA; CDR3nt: TGTGCCAGCAGCTTGGCGCAGGGGAGAGATACGCAGTATTTT; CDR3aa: CASSLAQGRDTQYF
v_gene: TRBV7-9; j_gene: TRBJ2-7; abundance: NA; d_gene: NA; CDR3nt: TGTGCCAGCAGCGGGGAATTCGGGGGTGACGAGCAGTACTTC; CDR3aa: CASSGEFGGDEQYF
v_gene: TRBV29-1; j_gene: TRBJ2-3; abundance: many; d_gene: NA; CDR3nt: TGCAGCGTTGACACAGATACGCAGTATTTT; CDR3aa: CSVDTDTQYF
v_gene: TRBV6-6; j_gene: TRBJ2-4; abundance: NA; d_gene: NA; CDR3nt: TGTGCCAGCTCAGACCGACACGAAAACATTCAGTACTTC; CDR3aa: CASSDRHENIQYF
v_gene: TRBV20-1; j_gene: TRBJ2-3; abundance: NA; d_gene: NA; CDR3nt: TGCAGTGCTTCAAGGACAGTTGGCACAGATACGCAGTATTTT; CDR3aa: CSASRTVGTDTQYF
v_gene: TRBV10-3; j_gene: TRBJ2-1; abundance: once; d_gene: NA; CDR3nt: TGTGCCATCAGTGAGTTCGTCGTCGGGGGGCTCTCTTGGAATGAGCAGTTCTTC; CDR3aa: CAISEFVVGGLSWNEQFF
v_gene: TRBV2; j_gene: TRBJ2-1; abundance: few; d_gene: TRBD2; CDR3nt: TGTGCCACCGAACCAGCGGGGGGCCGGGATGAGCAGTTCTTC; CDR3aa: CATEPAGGRDEQFF
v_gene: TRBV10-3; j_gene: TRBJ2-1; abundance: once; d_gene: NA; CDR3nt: TGTGCCATCAGTGATCCGAGGGGGGTGACAGGGTGGGACTACAATGAGCAGTTCTTC; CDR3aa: CAISDPRGVTGWDYNEQFF
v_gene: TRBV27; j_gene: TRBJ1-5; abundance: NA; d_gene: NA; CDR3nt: TGTGCCAGCAGTCCCCGGGTAGGCGGTAGGGTCAGCAATCAGCCCCAGCATTTT; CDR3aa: CASSPRVGGRVSNQPQHF
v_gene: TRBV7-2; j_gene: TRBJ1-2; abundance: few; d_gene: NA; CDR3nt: TGTGCCAGCAGCCAGAACAGGGTTGCCGGCTACACCTTC; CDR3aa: CASSQNRVAGYTF
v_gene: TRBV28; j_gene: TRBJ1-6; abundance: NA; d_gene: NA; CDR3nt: TGTGCCACTCACCTGACAGGCTATAATTCACCCCTCCACTTT; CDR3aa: CATHLTGYNSPLHF
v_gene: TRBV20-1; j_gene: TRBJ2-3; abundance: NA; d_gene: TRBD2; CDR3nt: TGCAGTGCTAGAGTCCGCGGGGGGCCCACAGATACGCAGTATTTT; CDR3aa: CSARVRGGPTDTQYF
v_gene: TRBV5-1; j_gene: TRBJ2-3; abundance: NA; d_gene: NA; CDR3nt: TGCGCCAGCAGCGAGGGGATTCCAGGCACAGATACGCAGTATTTT; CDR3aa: CASSEGIPGTDTQYF
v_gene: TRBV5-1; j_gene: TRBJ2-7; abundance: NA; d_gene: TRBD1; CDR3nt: TGCGCCAGCAGCTTAGGACAGGCTTCCGACGAGCAGTACTTC; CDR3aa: CASSLGQASDEQYF
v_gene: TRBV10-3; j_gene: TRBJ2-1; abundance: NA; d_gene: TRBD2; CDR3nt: TGTGCCATCAGAGACGAAAAAGCGGGAGCTAAGAATGAGCAGTTCTTC; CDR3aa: CAIRDEKAGAKNEQFF
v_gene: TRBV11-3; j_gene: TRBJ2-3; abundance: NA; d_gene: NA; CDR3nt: TGTGCCAGCAGGATGGGGGCAGATACGCAGTATTTT; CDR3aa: CASRMGADTQYF
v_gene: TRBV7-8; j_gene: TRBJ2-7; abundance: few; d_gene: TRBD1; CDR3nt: TGTGCCAGCAGCTTAGAGCGAAGACAGGGGTACCCCTACGAGCAGTACTTC; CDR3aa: CASSLERRQGYPYEQYF
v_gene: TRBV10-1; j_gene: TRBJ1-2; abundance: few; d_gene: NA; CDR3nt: TGCGCCAGGGAGATGAACTATGGCTACACCTTC; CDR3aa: CAREMNYGYTF
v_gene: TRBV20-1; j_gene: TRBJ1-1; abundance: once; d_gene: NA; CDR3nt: TGCAGTGCTCCCGCCCGAGGCACTGAAGCTTTCTTT; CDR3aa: CSAPARGTEAFF
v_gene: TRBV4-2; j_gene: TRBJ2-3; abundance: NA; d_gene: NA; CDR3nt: TGTGCCAGCAGCCAAGTCGGGTCTGCTACAACAGATACGCAGTATTTT; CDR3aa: CASSQVGSATTDTQYF
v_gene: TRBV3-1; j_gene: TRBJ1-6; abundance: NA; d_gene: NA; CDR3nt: TGTGCCAGCAGCCAAGTACCAGCCGGAAATAATTCACCCCTCCACTTT; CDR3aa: CASSQVPAGNNSPLHF
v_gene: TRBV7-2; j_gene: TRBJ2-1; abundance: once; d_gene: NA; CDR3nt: TGTGCCAGCAGCTCCGCCACGGGGGAGACCCAGTTCTTC; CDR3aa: CASSSATGETQFF
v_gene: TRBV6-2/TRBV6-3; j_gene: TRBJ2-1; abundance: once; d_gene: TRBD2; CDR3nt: TGTGCCACCTTTAAGAGCGGGACCTCCTACAATGAGCAGTTCTTC; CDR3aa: CATFKSGTSYNEQFF
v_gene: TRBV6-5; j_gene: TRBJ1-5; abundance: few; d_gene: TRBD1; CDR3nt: TGTGCCAGCAGTTACGAGGGGGCGGCGGGCAATCAGCCCCAGCATTTT; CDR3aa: CASSYEGAAGNQPQHF
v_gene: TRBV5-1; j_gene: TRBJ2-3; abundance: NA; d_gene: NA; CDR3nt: TGCGCCAGCAGCTTGGTAGGTGGGTCGGGGAGCCCAGATACGCAGTATTTT; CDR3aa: CASSLVGGSGSPDTQYF
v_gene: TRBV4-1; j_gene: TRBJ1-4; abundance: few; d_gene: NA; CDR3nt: TGCGCCAGCAGCCAAGGGGTCAGTGAAAAACTGTTTTTT; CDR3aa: CASSQGVSEKLFF
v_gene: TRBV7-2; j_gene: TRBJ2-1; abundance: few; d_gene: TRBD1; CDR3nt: TGTGCCAGCAGCCGGGACAGGGATAGTGAGCAGTTCTTC; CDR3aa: CASSRDRDSEQFF
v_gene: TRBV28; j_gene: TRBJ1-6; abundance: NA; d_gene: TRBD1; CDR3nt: TGTGCCAGCAGCGCGACAGGGAATAGTTCACCCCTCCACTTT; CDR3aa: CASSATGNSSPLHF
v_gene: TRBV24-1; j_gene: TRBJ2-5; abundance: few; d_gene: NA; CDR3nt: TGTGCCACCAGTGATGGACGGGGTTGGCAGGCCCAAGAGACCCAGTACTTC; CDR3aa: CATSDGRGWQAQETQYF
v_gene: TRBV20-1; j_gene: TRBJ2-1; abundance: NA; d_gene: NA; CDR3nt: TGCAGTGCTAGTCCTTCATGGGATAATTTCAATGAGCAGTTCTTC; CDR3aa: CSASPSWDNFNEQFF
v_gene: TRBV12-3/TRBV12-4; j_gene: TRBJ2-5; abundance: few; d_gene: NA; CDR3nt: TGTGCCAGCAGTCCGGCCCCGTACCAAGAGACCCAGTACTTC; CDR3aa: CASSPAPYQETQYF